What follows are 29 T cell receptor beta chains derived from one specimen sequenced in a study of sequential checkpoint blockade in melanoma. The treatment is: randomized to nivolumab then ipilimumab (arm A) or the reverse (arm B). TCRdb's table, derived via immunoSEQ multiplex PCR, lists solely in-frame clones and lacks some. The sample comprises about 13,000 clones, 76% of which are singletons, and about 50% rests with the top ten. The starting material was CD8+ T cells sorted from blood (inferred from file names), obtained from a patient given nivolumab and ipilimumab in sequence. Source of these receptors: a human patient with melanoma. Some clones in this sample may be carry-over from other donors' samples.

This chain links TRBV7-9 with TRBJ1-2; 7 nucleotides line up with TRBD1. The CDR3 is made up of 15 amino acids. The J segment lost 2 bases and the V segment lost 5 bases, leaving 8 bases of the junction unmatched. Germline lookup yields CDR1 SEHNR and CDR2 FQNEAQ (reference sequence). The CDR3 reads CASSGGTAKNYGYTF. CDR3 in DNA: TGTGCCAGCAGCGGCGGGACAGCCAAGAACTATGGCTACACCTTC.

The V call is TRBV6-5, the J call TRBJ2-3, with TRBD2 identical over 10 bases. Germline V gene data show CDR1 as MNHEY and CDR2 as SVGAGI. V shed 0 bases and J 4 bases; nucleotides not matched to a gene: 1. This CDR3 contains 15 residues. The CDR3: CASSYSLAGADTQYF. The CDR3 coding sequence is TGTGCCAGCAGTTACTCGCTAGCGGGGGCAGATACGCAGTATTTT.

This chain connects TRBV4-3 to TRBJ2-7; maybe TRBD2 (6 bases). The germline V gene encodes CDR1 LGHNA and CDR2 YSLEER. The CDR3 totals 15 residues. Deletions cut 6 bases from V and 4 bases from J, with 19 bases between. The CDR3 sequence: CASSSSPGRGYEQYF. The DNA of the CDR3 is TGCGCCAGCAGTTCATCACCGGGACGGGGGTACGAGCAGTACTTC.

In its sample, this clone was seen once. The chain uses TRBV1 and TRBJ2-5; TRBD2 reflects the table's D call only, with no check against the DNA. TRBV1 is classified as a pseudogene. The CDR3 is made up of 12 amino acids. The CDR3 here is CTSSPPGKTQYF. The CDR3 region has the DNA TGCACCAGCAGCCCTCCGGGGAAGACCCAGTACTTC.

The chain uses TRBV18 and TRBJ2-7, with TRBD1 matching over 7 bases. Germline V gene lookup returns CDR1 KGHSH and CDR2 LQKENI. The CDR3 runs 15 residues. The J segment lost 0 bases and the V segment lost 3 bases, leaving 5 bases of the junction unmatched. This CDR3 is CASSPTTGISYEQYF. As DNA, the CDR3 is TGTGCCAGCTCACCCACGACAGGGATCTCCTACGAGCAGTACTTC. Drawing the rest from reference TRBV18 and TRBJ2-7, the complete variable domain is NAGVMQNPRHLVRRRGQEARLRCSPMKGHSHVYWYRQLPEEGLKFMVYLQKENIIDESGMPKERFSAEFPKEGPSILRIQQVVRGDSAAYFCASSPTTGISYEQYFGPGTRLTVT.

The gene calls are TRBV29-1 and TRBJ2-3; a possible D gene is TRBD2 (5 bases). Germline CDR1 SQVTM, CDR2 ANQGSEA. Trimming stripped 7 bases from V and 6 bases from J, with 8 bases between. The CDR3 is 10 residues long. CDR3 protein: CSGLADTQYF. DNA for the CDR3: TGCAGCGGGCTAGCTGATACGCAGTATTTT.

The chain employs TRBV10-2 and TRBJ1-1; possibly TRBD1 for D (6 bases). Germline V gene lookup returns CDR1 WSHSY and CDR2 SAAADI. The CDR3 spans 15 residues. V lost 8 bases, J lost 4 bases, and 20 bases lay in between. This CDR3 is CASHRAGESGTEAFF. The CDR3 DNA follows: TGCGCCAGCCACAGGGCAGGGGAAAGTGGCACTGAAGCTTTCTTT.

On this clone: This specimen includes other DNA sequences encoding the same CDR3. The J gene is TRBJ1-6, the V gene TRBV5-1; possibly TRBD1 for D (6 bases). This CDR3 comprises 15 residues. Trimming took 8 bases from V and 7 from J, leaving 19 bases between them. Looked up from germline, CDR1 is SGHRS and CDR2 is YFSETQ. CDR3 sequence: CASSSRDTSNSPLHF. For the CDR3, the DNA is TGCGCCAGTAGCAGCCGGGACACCTCCAATTCACCCCTCCACTTT.

This chain joins TRBV11-2 and TRBJ2-5, with TRBD1 as a possible D gene (5 bases). The V end lost 1 base, the J end lost 5 bases, and 20 bases lay between the germline ends. The CDR3 loop spans 17 amino acids. Germline V lookup: CDR1 SGHAT, CDR2 FQNNGV. The CDR3, as DNA: TGTGCCAGCAGCTTAGCCCCCAGGGCAGGTTCAAGGGAGACCCAGTACTTC. It encodes CASSLAPRAGSRETQYF.

The chain couples TRBV9 to TRBJ1-2, with D tentatively TRBD1 (5 bases). Germline V gene data show CDR1 as SGDLS and CDR2 as YYNGEE. V lost 4 bases and J 6 bases, leaving 19 bases between the germline ends. This CDR3 comprises 15 residues. The CDR3 DNA follows: TGTGCCAGCAGCCCCCGACAGACAACAACAGATGGCTACACCTTC. Translated: CASSPRQTTTDGYTF. Combining the CDR3 with reference TRBV9 and TRBJ1-2 gives the whole variable domain DSGVTQTPKHLITATGQRVTLRCSPRSGDLSVYWYQQSLDQGLQFLIQYYNGEERAKGNILERFSAQQFPDLHSELNLSSLELGDSALYFCASSPRQTTTDGYTFGSGTRLTVV.

The DNA of the CDR3 is TGTGCCAGCAGCCCCTTTTCAGGGGGCGTCAATCAGCCCCAGCATTTT. Its translation is CASSPFSGGVNQPQHF. The J gene is TRBJ1-5, the V gene TRBV7-8, with 8 bases aligning to TRBD1. This CDR3 region has 16 residues. CDR1 and CDR2 from the germline V gene are SGHVS and FQNEAQ. V shed 5 bases, J shed 3 bases, and the junction held 9 bases outside the gene matches.

Judged by abundance, this clone is medium-sized (0.01 to 0.1%). V gene TRBV6-5 combines with J gene TRBJ1-2; D is possibly TRBD1 (5 bases). CDR3 length: 14 residues. The V end was cut by 2 bases, the J end by 4 bases, with 11 bases between. Germline V CDR1 and CDR2: MNHEY, SVGAGI. The CDR3 coding sequence is TGTGCCAGCAGTTACGGGCAGGGTTCCTATGGCTACACCTTC. Amino acid sequence: CASSYGQGSYGYTF.

This chain links TRBV6-5 with TRBJ2-1; no firm D call. CDR3 length equals 13 residues. With 0 bases removed from V and 5 bases from J, the gap between germline ends came to 5 bases. In germline, CDR1 is MNHEY, CDR2 SVGAGI. The CDR3 spells CASSYSPNNEQFF. The CDR3 nucleotides read TGTGCCAGCAGTTACTCCCCCAACAATGAGCAGTTCTTC.

V is TRBV28 and J is TRBJ2-5; D is undetermined. The assigned J gene may be wrong: the sequence end matches TRBJ2-7 better. From germline, CDR1 is MDHEN and CDR2 SYDVKM. This CDR3 spans 12 amino acids. The CDR3 DNA reads TGTGCCAGCAGCCCCATGGGCTACGAGCAGTACTTC. Protein sequence: CASSPMGYEQYF.

The genes are TRBV23-1 and TRBJ1-3, with 7 bases aligning to TRBD1. TRBV23-1 is noted as an ORF with a role that remains uncertain. The V gene end was trimmed by 6 bases and the J gene end by 8 bases; junction bases not matched to a gene: 10. This CDR3 is built from 14 residues. CDR3 region: CASSQETGIYTIYF. As DNA, the CDR3 is TGCGCCAGCAGCCAAGAGACAGGGATTTACACCATATATTTT.

This rearrangement joins TRBV2 to TRBJ2-7, with D hard to call. V gave up 1 base and J gave up 7 bases, with 8 bases separating them. The CDR3 consists of 12 residues. In germline, CDR1 is SNHLY, CDR2 FYNNEI. DNA for the CDR3: TGTGCCAGCAGTGAAGTGGCAGTGGAGCAGTACTTC. It is translated as CASSEVAVEQYF. Combining the CDR3 with reference TRBV2 and TRBJ2-7 gives the whole variable domain EPEVTQTPSHQVTQMGQEVILRCVPISNHLYFYWYRQILGQKVEFLVSFYNNEISEKSEIFDDQFSVERPDGSNFTLKIRSTKLEDSAMYFCASSEVAVEQYFGPGTRLTVT.

The chain recombines TRBV13 with TRBJ1-2, with TRBD1 as a possible D gene (5 bases). The CDR3 totals 13 residues. Trimming stripped 0 bases from V and 6 bases from J, with 8 bases between. The germline V gene has CDR1 PRHDT and CDR2 FYEKMQ (reference sequence). In DNA form, the CDR3 reads TGTGCCAGCAGCTTAGGCCGGGGGGATGGCTACACCTTC. This translates into CASSLGRGDGYTF.

On this clone itself: This CDR3 is also generated by other DNA sequences in the sample. The V call is TRBV6-1, the J call TRBJ1-1; D not resolved. CDR3 length equals 11 residues. The germline V gene encodes CDR1 MNHNS and CDR2 SASEGT. Trimming took off 8 bases at V and 11 bases at J, with 15 bases between the two ends. CDR3 region: CASSRREEAFF. The CDR3 DNA is TGTGCCAGCTCTCGCCGAGAGGAGGCTTTCTTT.

In this sample, this clone turned up a few times. The gene calls are TRBV6-6 and TRBJ2-7; TRBD2 matches 8 bases. In germline, CDR1 is MNHNY, CDR2 SVGAGI (reference sequence). This CDR3 region has 15 residues. The J segment lost 0 bases and the V segment lost 2 bases, leaving 3 bases of the junction unmatched. The CDR3 DNA follows: TGTGCCAGCAGTTACGCGCGGGAGGACTCCTACGAGCAGTACTTC. Its protein product is CASSYAREDSYEQYF.

The chain couples TRBV4-2 to TRBJ1-1, with TRBD1 as a possible D gene (6 bases). Per the germline V gene, CDR1 is LGHNA and CDR2 is YNFKEQ. This CDR3 has 16 residues. The ends were cut back, 5 bases at V and 0 bases at J, with 16 bases in the middle. The CDR3 spells CASSLVRTEMNTEAFF. The CDR3 DNA sequence: TGTGCCAGCAGCTTAGTGAGGACAGAGATGAACACTGAAGCTTTCTTT.

The DNA for the CDR3 is TGTGCCAGCAGCTCCGGACTAGCGTCCTACAATGAGCAGTTCTTC. Translating it yields CASSSGLASYNEQFF. The rearrangement uses TRBV11-1 and TRBJ2-1, with 9 bases that match TRBD2. The ends lost 4 bases at V and 1 base at J; junction bases unmatched: 2. CDR3 size: 15 residues. Per germline, CDR1 SGHAT and CDR2 FQDESV (reference sequence).

This clone appeared a single time. V gene TRBV11-3 combines with J gene TRBJ1-3; D remains ambiguous. V was trimmed by 0 bases and J by 4 bases, leaving 13 bases between them. This CDR3 region has 16 residues. CDR1 SGHNT and CDR2 YENEEA come from the germline V gene. CDR3 sequence reads: CASSLDRTAVGNTIYF. The CDR3 DNA sequence: TGTGCCAGCAGCTTAGATCGCACAGCCGTCGGAAACACCATATATTTT.

The rearrangement uses TRBV7-9 and TRBJ2-2; 11 nucleotides align to TRBD1. CDR3 size: 16 residues. CDR1 is SEHNR, CDR2 FQNEAQ, per germline (reference sequence). With V trimmed by 3 bases and J by 6 bases, 6 bases remained unmatched. The CDR3 here is CASSLIRDRGAGELFF. The CDR3 nucleotides are TGTGCCAGCAGCTTGATCAGGGACAGGGGGGCCGGGGAGCTGTTTTTT.

This chain uses TRBV9 with TRBJ2-1, with 8 nucleotides matching TRBD1. V gave up 3 bases and J gave up 3 bases; unmatched junction bases: 8. The CDR3 is made up of 16 amino acids. Germline V CDR1 and CDR2: SGDLS, YYNGEE. CDR3 in amino acids: CASSGSPGQVYNEQFF. Written as DNA, the CDR3 is TGTGCCAGCAGCGGGTCACCGGGACAGGTCTACAATGAGCAGTTCTTC.

The gene calls are TRBV2 and TRBJ2-7; D perhaps matches TRBD1 (6 bases). Germline-derived CDR1 and CDR2 are SNHLY and FYNNEI. Trimming pared 3 bases from V and 8 bases from J, leaving 17 bases between. The CDR3 sequence is 14 residues long. For the CDR3, the DNA is TGTGCCAGCAGTGAGTGGGACACTCGACGGCAGCAGTACTTC. Translating gives CASSEWDTRRQQYF.

This clone was detected only a few times. The chain carries TRBV7-9 and TRBJ2-7, with 8 bases that match TRBD1. Per germline, CDR1 SEHNR and CDR2 FQNEAQ (reference sequence). The CDR3 totals 14 residues. Unmatched junction bases numbered 1, after V lost 1 base and J lost 2 bases. CDR3 sequence: CASSLDRGTYEQYF. CDR3 DNA: TGTGCCAGCAGCTTAGACAGGGGGACCTACGAGCAGTACTTC.

The rearrangement links TRBV9 to TRBJ2-7; 12 nucleotides agree with TRBD2. The CDR3 totals 15 residues. The V segment lost 4 bases and the J segment 5 bases; nucleotides outside the gene matches: 7. The germline V gene encodes CDR1 SGDLS and CDR2 YYNGEE. This CDR3 reads CASSPRLAGVHEQYF. DNA of the CDR3: TGTGCCAGCAGCCCCCGACTAGCGGGGGTCCACGAGCAGTACTTC.

The gene calls are TRBV19 and TRBJ2-1; the D gene is possibly TRBD2 (6 bases). Germline V gene sequence: CDR1 LNHDA, CDR2 SQIVND (reference sequence). The V and J ends lost 5 bases and 5 bases respectively, with 16 bases between them. The CDR3 extends over 15 amino acids. CDR3 nucleotide sequence: TGTGCCAGTAGTCTTGGGACTGTGACTAACAATGAGCAGTTCTTC. It translates to CASSLGTVTNNEQFF.

V and J are TRBV19 and TRBJ2-1; possibly TRBD2 for D (6 bases). The length of the CDR3 is 15 residues. Per the germline V gene, CDR1 is LNHDA and CDR2 is SQIVND (reference sequence). With 1 base removed from V and 8 bases from J, the gap between germline ends came to 15 bases. The CDR3: CASSIAGRTLDEQFF. CDR3 nucleotide sequence: TGTGCCAGTAGTATAGCAGGGAGGACCTTGGATGAGCAGTTCTTC.